The present T cell receptor beta chain was sequenced within a study of T-cell reconstitution after alpha-beta-depleted transplantation in children. As it was prepared, the TCRbeta library received unique molecular identifiers. One entry per CDR3 protein, called by TCRdb with MiXCR from the PCR reads. In the table there are about 900,000 distinct CDR3 sequences, less than 30% of which are singletons. The CDR3 is made up of 13 amino acids. Per germline, CDR1 SGDLS and CDR2 YYNGEE. The V gene lost 1 base and the J gene lost 8 bases, with 10 bases spanning the gap. This clonotype was counted between two and nine times. What it recognizes is unknown. Findings of the study overall: Reported findings indicate that, about two months after transplant, alpha-beta T cells came from several hundred expanded clones, which were derived from non-depleted graft cells. Surviving recipient T cells and intrathymic progenitors accounted for some patients' high TCRbeta diversity at day 60.

The chain couples TRBV9 to TRBJ2-1; D call uncertain. The origin of this receptor is a boy in the first two years of life who had a stem cell transplant for SCID, so the T cells may come from the graft donor. The specimen comprised PBMCs, mostly from graft donor cells, sampled 360 days after TCRalphabeta/CD19-depleted stem cell transplant. The CDR3 spells CASSVPGGYEQFF. DNA of the CDR3: TGTGCCAGCAGCGTACCCGGCGGATATGAGCAGTTCTTC.